The T cell receptor beta chain under discussion was sequenced for a study of regulatory T cells in long-lasting Graves disease. The ends lost 3 bases at V and 7 bases at J; junction bases unmatched: 2. This CDR3 has 13 amino acids. The germline V gene encodes CDR1 DFQATT and CDR2 SNEGSKA (reference sequence). Regarding time point: newly diagnosed GD, antithyroid drugs for less than 3 months. After RNA was extracted from PBMCs, the TCR library was made from it. Combining iRepertoire HTBI primers with Arm-PCR of CDR3 regions, the authors built TCR beta libraries. MiXCR, run by TCRdb on the multiplex PCR reads, gives a single entry per CDR3 protein. The top ten clones hold 20% to 25% of a sample with about 420,000 distinct CDR3 sequences, roughly 15% of them seen once. Another study also made use of these data, one on T cells in Graves' hyperthyroidism and ophthalmopathy. Turning to that study: Investigators excluded patients with uncontrolled infection, other autoimmune disease, pregnancy or lactation.

The sequence derives from a woman aged 18-35 years with Graves disease. The starting material was peripheral blood mononuclear cells (PBMCs), obtained at new diagnosis, from a patient treated with antithyroid drugs. The chain carries TRBV20-1 and TRBJ2-1; TRBD2 matches 11 bases. CDR3 region: CSARPSGGNEQFF. CDR3 DNA: TGCAGTGCTAGGCCTAGCGGGGGGAATGAGCAGTTCTTC.